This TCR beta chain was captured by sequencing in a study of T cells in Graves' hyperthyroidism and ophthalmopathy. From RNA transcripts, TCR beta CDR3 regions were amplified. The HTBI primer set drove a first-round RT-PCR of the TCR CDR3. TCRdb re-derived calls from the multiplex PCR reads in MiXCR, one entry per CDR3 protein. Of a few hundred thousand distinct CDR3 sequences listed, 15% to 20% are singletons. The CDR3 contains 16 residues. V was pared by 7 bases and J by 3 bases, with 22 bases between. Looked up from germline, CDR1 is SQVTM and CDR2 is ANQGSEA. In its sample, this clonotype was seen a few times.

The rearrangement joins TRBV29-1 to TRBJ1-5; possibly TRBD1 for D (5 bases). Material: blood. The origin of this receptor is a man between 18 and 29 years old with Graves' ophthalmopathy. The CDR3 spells CSATGTRLGSNQPQHF. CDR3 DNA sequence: TGCAGCGCCACCGGGACCAGACTGGGTTCCAATCAGCCCCAGCATTTT. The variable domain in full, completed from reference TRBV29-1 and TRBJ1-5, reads SAVISQKPSRDICQRGTSLTIQCQVDSQVTMMFWYRQQPGQSLTLIATANQGSEATYESGFVIDKFPISRPNLTFSTLTVSNMSPEDSSIYLCSATGTRLGSNQPQHFGDGTRLSIL.